The source of this T cell receptor (beta chain) is a study of identical twins. Points from the study as a whole: Cross-sectional statistical analysis, not tracking of the same donors, underpinned the conclusions. It was out-of-frame TCR alpha sharing in monozygotic twins that models underestimated.

This clonotype has just a few counts. Its antigen is not known. Unique molecular identifiers were in the cDNA, with template-switch universal primer binding. TCRdb re-called the 5' RACE reads with MiXCR, one entry per CDR3 protein. The repertoire includes 1,800,000 or so distinct CDR3 sequences, about 31% of them detected once, and roughly 0.3% sits in the top ten. The CDR3 spans 14 residues. CDR1 is MDHEN, CDR2 SYDVKM, per germline. V lost 10 bases and J 6 bases, leaving 19 bases between the germline ends. This clonotype originated in a newborn girl in good health. Sequencing was done on a sample of cord blood. The gene calls are TRBV28 and TRBJ2-1; D is unclear. The CDR3 here is CATRDVVSLNEQFF. CDR3 coding DNA: TGTGCCACCAGAGACGTCGTCTCGCTCAATGAGCAGTTCTTC. Combining the CDR3 with reference TRBV28 and TRBJ2-1 gives the whole variable domain DVKVTQSSRYLVKRTGEKVFLECVQDMDHENMFWYRQDPGLGLRLIYFSYDVKMKEKGDIPEGYSVSREKKERFSLILESASTNQTSMYLCATRDVVSLNEQFFGPGTRLTVL.